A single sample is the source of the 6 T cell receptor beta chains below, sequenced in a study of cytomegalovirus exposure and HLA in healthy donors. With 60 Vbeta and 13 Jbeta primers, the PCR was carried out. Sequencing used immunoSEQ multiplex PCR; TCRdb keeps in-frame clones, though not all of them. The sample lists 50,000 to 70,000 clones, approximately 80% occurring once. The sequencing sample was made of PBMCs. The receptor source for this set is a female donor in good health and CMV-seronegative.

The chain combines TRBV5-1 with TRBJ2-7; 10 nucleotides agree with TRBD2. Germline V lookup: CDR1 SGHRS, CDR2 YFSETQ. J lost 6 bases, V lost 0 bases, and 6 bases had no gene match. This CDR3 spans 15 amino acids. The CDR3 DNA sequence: TGCGCCAGCAGCTTGGTCTTAGCGGGGGGACTCGAGCAGTACTTC. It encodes CASSLVLAGGLEQYF.

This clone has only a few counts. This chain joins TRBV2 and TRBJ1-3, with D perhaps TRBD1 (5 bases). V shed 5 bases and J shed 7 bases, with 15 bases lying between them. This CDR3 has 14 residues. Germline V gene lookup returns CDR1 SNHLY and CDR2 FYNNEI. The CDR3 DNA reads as TGTGCCAGCAGTCCTGACAGAAATCGGAACACCATATATTTT. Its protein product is CASSPDRNRNTIYF.

CDR3 protein: CATSGGSSGANVLTF. Here the CDR3 DNA reads TGTGCCACCTCGGGCGGGAGCTCTGGGGCCAACGTCCTGACTTTC. The chain joins TRBV19 to TRBJ2-6; TRBD2 agrees at 7 bases. The germline gives CDR1 LNHDA, CDR2 SQIVND (reference sequence). This CDR3 is 15 amino acids long. After removal of 10 bases from V and 0 bases from J, the junction contained 6 bases not matched to a gene.

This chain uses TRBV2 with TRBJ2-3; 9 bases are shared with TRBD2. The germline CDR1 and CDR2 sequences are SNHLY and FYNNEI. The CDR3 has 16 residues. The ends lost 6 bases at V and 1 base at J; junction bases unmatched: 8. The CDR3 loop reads CASSIRAGGRTDTQYF. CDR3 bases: TGTGCCAGCAGCATCAGAGCGGGAGGACGCACAGATACGCAGTATTTT. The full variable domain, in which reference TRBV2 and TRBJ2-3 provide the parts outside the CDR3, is EPEVTQTPSHQVTQMGQEVILRCVPISNHLYFYWYRQILGQKVEFLVSFYNNEISEKSEIFDDQFSVERPDGSNFTLKIRSTKLEDSAMYFCASSIRAGGRTDTQYFGPGTRLTVL.

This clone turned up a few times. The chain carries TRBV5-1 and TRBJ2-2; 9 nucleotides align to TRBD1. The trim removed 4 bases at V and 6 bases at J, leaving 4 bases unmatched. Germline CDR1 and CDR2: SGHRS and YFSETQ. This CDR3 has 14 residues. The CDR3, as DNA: TGCGCCAGCAGCGGGACAGGGTTCGCCGGGGAGCTGTTTTTT. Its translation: CASSGTGFAGELFF.

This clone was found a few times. CDR3 in DNA: TGTGCCAGCAGCTTAGGCGCAGGTAGCAATCAGCCCCAGCATTTT. Translation: CASSLGAGSNQPQHF. V and J are TRBV11-2 and TRBJ1-5; D is unclear. Between the trimmed V and J ends, which lost 1 base and 0 bases, there was a span of 7 bases. This CDR3 has 15 amino acids. Germline V gene lookup returns CDR1 SGHAT and CDR2 FQNNGV. Together with reference TRBV11-2 and TRBJ1-5, the CDR3 gives the full variable domain: EAGVAQSPRYKIIEKRQSVAFWCNPISGHATLYWYQQILGQGPKLLIQFQNNGVVDDSQLPKDRFSAERLKGVDSTLKIQPAKLEDSAVYLCASSLGAGSNQPQHFGDGTRLSIL.